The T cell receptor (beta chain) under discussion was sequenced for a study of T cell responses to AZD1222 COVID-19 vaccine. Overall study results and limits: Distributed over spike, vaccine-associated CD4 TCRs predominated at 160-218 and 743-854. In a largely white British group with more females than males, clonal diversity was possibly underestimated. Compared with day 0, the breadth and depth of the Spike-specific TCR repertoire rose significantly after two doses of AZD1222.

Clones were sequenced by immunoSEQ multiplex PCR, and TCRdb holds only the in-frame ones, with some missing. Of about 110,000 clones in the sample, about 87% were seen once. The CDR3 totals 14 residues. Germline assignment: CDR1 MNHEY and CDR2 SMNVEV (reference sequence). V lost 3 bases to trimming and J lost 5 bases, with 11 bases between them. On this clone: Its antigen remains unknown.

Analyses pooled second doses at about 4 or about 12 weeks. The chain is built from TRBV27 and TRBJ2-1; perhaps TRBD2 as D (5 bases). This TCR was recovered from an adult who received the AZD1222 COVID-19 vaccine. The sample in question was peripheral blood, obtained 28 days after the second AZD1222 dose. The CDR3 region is CASSFTVRDNEQFF. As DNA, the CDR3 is TGTGCCAGCAGTTTCACAGTGAGGGACAATGAGCAGTTCTTC.